These 6 T cell receptor beta chains were sequenced from one sample in a study of cytomegalovirus exposure and HLA in healthy donors. The table came from immunoSEQ multiplex PCR; TCRdb's copy has only in-frame clones and leaves some out. The sample has some 150,000 clones, around nine tenths seen once. Specimen: PBMCs. Receptor source: a woman aged 25-40 years in good health and CMV-seronegative.

The CDR3 DNA follows: TGTGCCAGCAGCTGGACAGGCGGGACCCAGTACTTC. Its protein product is CASSWTGGTQYF. The chain couples TRBV6-5 to TRBJ2-5; 7 bases align to TRBD1. The ends lost 6 bases at V and 7 bases at J; junction bases unmatched: 5. The CDR3 runs to 12 residues. Germline-derived CDR1 and CDR2 are MNHEY and SVGAGI.

This clone was seen only a few times. The CDR3 DNA follows: TGTGCCAGCAGCCCAAGCACAGATACGCAGTATTTT. It encodes CASSPSTDTQYF. The rearrangement uses TRBV5-5 and TRBJ2-3; D gene ambiguous. Trimming left V 4 bases short and J 0 bases short, with 3 bases between. Germline V gene data show CDR1 as SGHKS and CDR2 as YYEKEE (reference sequence). The CDR3 consists of 12 residues.

J is TRBJ2-2 and V is TRBV14, with D possibly TRBD2 on 5 matching bases. V lost 0 bases to trimming and J lost 3 bases, with 14 bases between them. Germline V lookup: CDR1 SGHDN, CDR2 FVKESK. The CDR3 spans 17 residues. As DNA, the CDR3 is TGTGCCAGCAGCCAAGAATTCCCCCCTAGCTACACCGGGGAGCTGTTTTTT. Translated: CASSQEFPPSYTGELFF.

V and J are TRBV5-1 and TRBJ1-1; TRBD1 matches 12 bases. V was pared by 2 bases and J by 1 base, with 6 bases of the junction left unmatched. Germline loops: CDR1 SGHRS, CDR2 YFSETQ. The CDR3 is 17 amino acids. CDR3 region: CASSLHRDRGRNTEAFF. The CDR3 nucleotides are TGCGCCAGCAGCTTACACCGGGACAGGGGGCGGAACACTGAAGCTTTCTTT.

The chain joins TRBV19 to TRBJ2-2, with 7 positions matching TRBD1. Germline V lookup: CDR1 LNHDA, CDR2 SQIVND (reference sequence). V shed 8 bases and J 6 bases; nucleotides not matched to a gene: 6. The CDR3 contains 13 residues. CDR3 nucleotides: TGTGCCAGTGACAGGGACGGATCCGGGGAGCTGTTTTTT. Its protein product is CASDRDGSGELFF.

CDR3 bases: TGTGCCACCAGCTCCCAGACCAGGGGAGAGACCCAGTACTTC. Translating it yields CATSSQTRGETQYF. The genes are TRBV15 and TRBJ2-5; D may be TRBD1 (6 bases). This CDR3 has 14 amino acids. Germline V gene data show CDR1 as LNHNV and CDR2 as YYDKDF (reference sequence). V was shortened by 5 bases and J by 4 bases, with 14 bases between the two germline ends.